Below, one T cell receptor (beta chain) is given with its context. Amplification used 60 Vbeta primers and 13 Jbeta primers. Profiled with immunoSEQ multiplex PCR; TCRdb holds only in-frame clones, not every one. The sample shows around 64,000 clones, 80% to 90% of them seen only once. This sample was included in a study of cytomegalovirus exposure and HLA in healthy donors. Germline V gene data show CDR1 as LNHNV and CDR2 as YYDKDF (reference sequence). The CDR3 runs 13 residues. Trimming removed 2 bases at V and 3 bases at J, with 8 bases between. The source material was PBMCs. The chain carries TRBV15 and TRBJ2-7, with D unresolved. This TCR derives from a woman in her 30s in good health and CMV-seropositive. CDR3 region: CATSRIKNYEQYF. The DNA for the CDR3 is TGTGCCACCAGCAGAATAAAAAACTACGAGCAGTACTTC.